There are a few counts of the clone carrying this TCR beta chain. No antigen is known for it. The sample is drawn from a study of Graves' ophthalmopathy and Graves' hyperthyroidism. Study-level background: The authors collected peripheral blood at initial diagnosis, before any treatment. Study results and limitations: Blood repertoires reportedly contained most expanded thyroid clonotypes above 0.001 frequency.

The germline CDR1 and CDR2 sequences are DFQATT and SNEGSKA (reference sequence). The V and J ends lost 0 bases and 7 bases respectively, with 10 bases between them. The CDR3 runs to 14 residues. The study enrolled ophthalmopathy donors with moderate-to-severe activity, CAS ≥3, NOSPECS ≥4 and duration under 3 months. Serum thyroxine and TRAb, along with clinical symptoms, thyroid ultrasound and orbital computed tomography, were what diagnosis relied on. As the template, RNA transcripts were used to amplify TCR beta CDR3 regions. After a first-round RT-PCR with HTBI primers, a second-round multiplex PCR was run. TCRdb re-analysed the multiplex PCR reads in MiXCR, keeping a single row per CDR3 protein. The sample consists of hundreds of thousands of distinct CDR3 sequences, 45% of them appearing once.

The TCR originated in an adult man with Graves' ophthalmopathy. Source material: peripheral blood. The chain uses TRBV20-1 and TRBJ1-6; D may be TRBD1 (5 bases). The CDR3 sequence: CSARDLGGNSPLHF. The CDR3 DNA follows: TGCAGTGCTAGAGATTTGGGGGGAAATTCACCCCTCCACTTT.